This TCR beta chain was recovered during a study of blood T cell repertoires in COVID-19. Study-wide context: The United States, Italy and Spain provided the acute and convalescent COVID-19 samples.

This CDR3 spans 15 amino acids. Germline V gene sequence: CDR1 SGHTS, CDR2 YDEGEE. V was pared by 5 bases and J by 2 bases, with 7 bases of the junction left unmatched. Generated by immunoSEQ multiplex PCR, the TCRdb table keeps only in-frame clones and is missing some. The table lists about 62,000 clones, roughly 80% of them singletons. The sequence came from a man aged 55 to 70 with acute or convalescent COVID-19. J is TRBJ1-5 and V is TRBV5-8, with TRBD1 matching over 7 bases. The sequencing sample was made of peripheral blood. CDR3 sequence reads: CASSRGGAGNQPQHF. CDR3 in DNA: TGTGCCAGCAGTCGAGGGGGCGCGGGCAATCAGCCCCAGCATTTT.